This T cell receptor beta chain appears in the sequencing data of a study of T cells in localized non-small cell lung cancer. Lacking atypia, the adjacent lung had been sampled at least 2 cm away from the tumor margin. The repertoire was sequenced with immunoSEQ multiplex PCR; TCRdb's copy has only in-frame clones and lacks some. The profile covers fewer than 950 clones, with about 19% appearing a single time and around a quarter taken by the ten largest. The CDR3 runs to 14 residues. V was shortened by 3 bases and J by 2 bases, with 13 bases between the two germline ends. Germline V gene sequence: CDR1 SQVTM, CDR2 ANQGSEA. Study-level findings and limits: Higher blood T cell density went with longer overall survival. The study detected a median about 57 of the top 100 tumor clones in adjacent lung.

About this clone: Its antigen is undetermined.

The clonotype comes from a female donor at least 60 years old with stage II squamous cell lung carcinoma. The chain links TRBV29-1 to TRBJ1-2; a possible D gene is TRBD1 (5 bases). Sequenced material: normal lung tissue next to the tumor, taken before any cancer treatment. This chain's CDR3 is CSVDPRAGNYGYTF. The CDR3 nucleotides are TGCAGCGTTGACCCAAGGGCAGGGAACTATGGCTACACCTTC.